These 23 T cell receptor beta chains were all obtained from the same sample, sequenced in a study of cytomegalovirus exposure and HLA in healthy donors. Profiling relied on immunoSEQ multiplex PCR, and the TCRdb table lists in-frame clones only, not all of them. The repertoire holds hundreds of thousands of clones, with roughly 90% as singletons. The sample was PBMCs. The source is a young woman in good health and CMV-seronegative.

J is TRBJ2-1 and V is TRBV5-1, with a weak D call TRBD1 (5 bases). Germline V gives CDR1 SGHRS, CDR2 YFSETQ. V was clipped by 0 bases and J by 7 bases, with 17 bases between them. The CDR3 length is 16 residues. The CDR3 loop is CASSLVRPGFWNEQFF. As DNA, the CDR3 is TGCGCCAGCAGCTTGGTTAGGCCAGGGTTTTGGAATGAGCAGTTCTTC.

The chain couples TRBV5-1 to TRBJ1-4, with 7 bases fitting TRBD1. Trimming removed 0 bases from V and 7 bases from J; junction bases left unmatched: 6. CDR1 is SGHRS, CDR2 YFSETQ, per germline. This CDR3 has 15 amino acids. CDR3: CASSLGQGKGEKLFF. The CDR3 region has the DNA TGCGCCAGCAGCTTGGGACAGGGAAAGGGTGAAAAACTGTTTTTT.

This rearrangement joins TRBV6-5 to TRBJ2-1, with D possibly TRBD1 on 5 matching bases. CDR1 is MNHEY and CDR2 is SVGAGI in the germline V gene. The CDR3 has 12 residues. The CDR3: CARRRVDNEQFF. In nucleotides, the CDR3 is TGTGCACGTCGCAGGGTTGACAATGAGCAGTTCTTC.

The CDR3 reads CATSRGDSSNTGELFF. The DNA for the CDR3 is TGTGCCACCAGCAGGGGGGACAGCTCGAACACCGGGGAGCTGTTTTTT. This chain connects TRBV15 to TRBJ2-2; 7 bases line up with TRBD1. Trimming at V came to 3 bases and at J to 0 bases, leaving 4 bases not matched to a gene. The CDR3 has 16 amino acids. CDR1 and CDR2 from the germline V gene are LNHNV and YYDKDF (reference sequence).

The chain carries TRBV4-1 and TRBJ1-5, with TRBD1 matching 9 bases. Trimming took 4 bases from V and 6 from J; bases not matched to a gene: 7. CDR3 length: 15 residues. In germline, CDR1 is MGHRA, CDR2 YSYEKL. The CDR3 DNA reads as TGCGCCAGCAGCCTCGCGGGACAGGGCGGTCAGCCCCAGCATTTT. It specifies CASSLAGQGGQPQHF.

V gene TRBV15 combines with J gene TRBJ1-1; possibly TRBD1 for D (5 bases). The V and J ends lost 5 bases and 4 bases respectively, with 14 bases between them. This CDR3 spans 14 amino acids. The germline gives CDR1 LNHNV, CDR2 YYDKDF (reference sequence). This CDR3 is CATSPGIQGTEAFF. CDR3 DNA: TGTGCCACCAGCCCTGGGATCCAGGGCACTGAAGCTTTCTTT.

This clone was recorded a few times. The V gene is TRBV28, the J gene TRBJ1-5; maybe TRBD1 (6 bases). V was clipped by 7 bases and J by 3 bases, with 16 bases between them. The germline gives CDR1 MDHEN, CDR2 SYDVKM. The CDR3 covers 15 residues. The CDR3 region has the DNA TGTGCCAGCACCATACGGACAGATTACAATCAGCCCCAGCATTTT. Its protein is CASTIRTDYNQPQHF.

The gene calls are TRBV5-6 and TRBJ2-4, with D perhaps TRBD2 (5 bases). Between the trimmed V and J ends, which lost 4 bases and 9 bases, there was a span of 14 bases. The CDR3 is made up of 13 amino acids. Germline lookup yields CDR1 SGHDT and CDR2 YYEEEE. Here the CDR3 reads CASSGPGVPIQYF. The DNA for the CDR3 is TGTGCCAGCAGCGGGCCCGGGGTCCCCATTCAGTACTTC. Full variable domain (rest looked up from reference TRBV5-6 and TRBJ2-4): DAGVTQSPTHLIKTRGQQVTLRCSPKSGHDTVSWYQQALGQGPQFIFQYYEEEERQRGNFPDRFSGHQFPNYSSELNVNALLLGDSALYLCASSGPGVPIQYFGAGTRLSVL.

This clone is a singleton in its sample. This rearrangement joins TRBV28 to TRBJ1-3; D might be TRBD1 (6 bases). V lost 3 bases to trimming and J lost 4 bases, with 13 bases between them. CDR1 is MDHEN and CDR2 is SYDVKM in the germline V gene. The CDR3 covers 15 residues. The CDR3 DNA reads TGTGCCAGCAGTTTTCTCGAGGACAGAGGAAACACCATATATTTT. Translating it yields CASSFLEDRGNTIYF.

The rearrangement joins TRBV6-6 to TRBJ1-3; 7 bases are a match to TRBD1. The germline V gene has CDR1 MNHNY and CDR2 SVGAGI (reference sequence). The CDR3 runs 12 residues. Losses at the gene ends were 8 bases for V and 10 bases for J; bases not matched to a gene: 8. CDR3 sequence (DNA): TGTGCCAGCGAGGGGGCCCTGGGTACCATATATTTT. It is translated as CASEGALGTIYF.

This chain joins TRBV28 and TRBJ1-5; D unresolved. This CDR3 region has 14 residues. Germline V lookup: CDR1 MDHEN, CDR2 SYDVKM. Between the trimmed V and J ends, which lost 3 bases and 6 bases, there was a span of 12 bases. The DNA of the CDR3 is TGTGCCAGCAGTTTCATGTCGGTCATTCAGCCCCAGCATTTT. Translated: CASSFMSVIQPQHF. Complete variable domain (other parts from reference TRBV28 and TRBJ1-5): DVKVTQSSRYLVKRTGEKVFLECVQDMDHENMFWYRQDPGLGLRLIYFSYDVKMKEKGDIPEGYSVSREKKERFSLILESASTNQTSMYLCASSFMSVIQPQHFGDGTRLSIL.

The chain combines TRBV2 with TRBJ2-1; TRBD2 might be the D (5 bases). The CDR3 sequence is 14 residues long. Looked up from germline, CDR1 is SNHLY and CDR2 is FYNNEI. Trimming removed 7 bases at V and 7 bases at J, with 17 bases between. DNA for the CDR3: TGTGCCAGCATAGTATTCCTAGCTATGAATGAGCAGTTCTTC. Its translation is CASIVFLAMNEQFF. The full variable domain, in which reference TRBV2 and TRBJ2-1 provide the parts outside the CDR3, is EPEVTQTPSHQVTQMGQEVILRCVPISNHLYFYWYRQILGQKVEFLVSFYNNEISEKSEIFDDQFSVERPDGSNFTLKIRSTKLEDSAMYFCASIVFLAMNEQFFGPGTRLTVL.

This clone was found once. The chain recombines TRBV2 with TRBJ1-3; TRBD1 might be the D (6 bases). This CDR3 is 15 amino acids long. The ends were cut back, 2 bases at V and 8 bases at J, with 16 bases in the middle. The germline V gene encodes CDR1 SNHLY and CDR2 FYNNEI. This chain's CDR3 is CASSETGTGTDTIYF. DNA for the CDR3: TGTGCCAGCAGTGAAACGGGTACAGGGACGGACACCATATATTTT.

The chain is built from TRBV6-4 and TRBJ1-1, with TRBD1 as a possible D gene (6 bases). V lost 6 bases and J lost 1, with 9 bases in between. The CDR3 is 13 residues long. Per the germline V gene, CDR1 is MRHNA and CDR2 is SNTAGT. CDR3 amino acids: CASSRDKNTEAFF. As DNA, the CDR3 is TGTGCCAGCAGCAGGGACAAGAACACTGAAGCTTTCTTT.

CDR3 in amino acids: CAIGGSGSSNEQFF. The CDR3 DNA is TGTGCCATCGGGGGTAGCGGGAGTAGTAATGAGCAGTTCTTC. This rearrangement joins TRBV10-3 to TRBJ2-1; 9 nucleotides match TRBD2. Germline CDR1 and CDR2: ENHRY and SYGVKD. This CDR3 region has 14 residues. V was clipped by 8 bases and J by 7 bases; unmatched bases: 9.

The J gene is TRBJ2-5, the V gene TRBV5-1; 9 bases fit TRBD1. Trimming cost V 4 bases and J 4 bases; bases outside gene matches: 8. The CDR3 runs 15 residues. Germline assignment: CDR1 SGHRS and CDR2 YFSETQ. The CDR3 is CASSASGTGIETQYF. The CDR3 DNA reads as TGCGCCAGCAGCGCCTCCGGGACAGGGATAGAGACCCAGTACTTC.

The J gene is TRBJ2-7, the V gene TRBV7-9; 7 bases are a match to TRBD1. Germline assignment: CDR1 SEHNR and CDR2 FQNEAQ (reference sequence). The ends lost 6 bases at V and 3 bases at J; junction bases unmatched: 14. CDR3 length: 16 amino acids. CDR3 sequence reads: CASSHGVGQNLYEQYF. As DNA, the CDR3 is TGTGCCAGCAGTCATGGTGTGGGACAGAACCTCTACGAGCAGTACTTC.

The rearrangement joins TRBV10-1 to TRBJ2-7, with 10 bases lining up with TRBD1. CDR3 length: 12 amino acids. V was clipped by 2 bases and J by 11 bases; unmatched bases: 3. Looked up from germline, CDR1 is WNHNN and CDR2 is SYGVQD (reference sequence). CDR3 nucleotides: TGCGCCAGCAGTGAGGGACAGGGGGATAAGTACTTC. Translating it yields CASSEGQGDKYF.

This chain's CDR3 is CASINRGKQPQHF. For the CDR3, the DNA is TGTGCCAGCATCAACAGGGGTAAGCAGCCCCAGCATTTT. This chain joins TRBV28 and TRBJ1-5; 7 nucleotides agree with TRBD1. The CDR3 consists of 13 residues. Per the germline V gene, CDR1 is MDHEN and CDR2 is SYDVKM. V trimming: 7 bases; J trimming: 7 bases; junction bases outside the gene matches: 7.

The chain couples TRBV28 to TRBJ1-3; D ambiguous. Trimming took 3 bases from V and 7 from J, leaving 13 bases between them. Germline values: CDR1 MDHEN, CDR2 SYDVKM. The CDR3 runs to 14 residues. The CDR3 DNA follows: TGTGCCAGCAGTTTTTCCGGGCCGGGGAACACCATATATTTT. Its translation is CASSFSGPGNTIYF.

The chain is built from TRBV14 and TRBJ2-1; D unresolved. The CDR3 runs to 13 residues. The V gene lost 6 bases and the J gene lost 9 bases, with 15 bases spanning the gap. Germline V gene sequence: CDR1 SGHDN, CDR2 FVKESK. CDR3 coding DNA: TGTGCCAGCAGTCCTGTTGCGGTGGGTGAGCAGTTCTTC. Translated: CASSPVAVGEQFF.

The chain uses TRBV7-3 and TRBJ2-7; 11 nucleotides align to TRBD2. The V gene's germline CDR1 is SGHTA and CDR2 FQGTGA. This CDR3 region has 15 residues. V was clipped by 5 bases and J by 0 bases; unmatched bases: 3. The CDR3 bases are TGTGCCAGCAGCCTAGCGGGAGGAAGCTCCTACGAGCAGTACTTC. This sequence encodes CASSLAGGSSYEQYF.

This chain connects TRBV5-1 to TRBJ2-3; 14 bases map to TRBD2. After removal of 3 bases from V and 4 bases from J, the junction contained 4 bases not matched to a gene. Per the germline V gene, CDR1 is SGHRS and CDR2 is YFSETQ. The CDR3 consists of 16 residues. The chain's CDR3 is CASSSLGLAGADTQYF. The CDR3 DNA reads TGCGCCAGCAGCTCCTTGGGACTAGCGGGAGCAGATACGCAGTATTTT. The full variable domain, completed using reference TRBV5-1 and TRBJ2-3, is KAGVTQTPRYLIKTRGQQVTLSCSPISGHRSVSWYQQTPGQGLQFLFEYFSETQRNKGNFPGRFSGRQFSNSRSEMNVSTLELGDSALYLCASSSLGLAGADTQYFGPGTRLTVL.